The 27 T cell receptor beta chains in this list originate from one sample, sequenced in a study of blood T cell repertoires in COVID-19. Sequencing used immunoSEQ multiplex PCR; TCRdb keeps in-frame clones, though not all of them. This sample has approximately 160,000 clones, with roughly 84% found just once. The specimen was PBMCs or T cells enriched from blood (not recorded which). These receptors were obtained from a woman between 45 and 65 years old who had recovered from COVID-19.

This clone was picked up one time. The chain is built from TRBV27 and TRBJ1-6; TRBD1 matches at 7 bases. The CDR3 is made up of 16 amino acids. CDR1 MNHEY and CDR2 SMNVEV come from the germline V gene (reference sequence). The V gene end was trimmed by 6 bases and the J gene end by 4 bases; junction bases not matched to a gene: 9. CDR3 coding DNA: TGTGCCAGCAGCTCAAGGGACAGAGCGTATAATTCACCCCTCCACTTT. It codes for CASSSRDRAYNSPLHF.

This clone was seen only a few times. This chain uses TRBV5-1 with TRBJ2-5; the match to TRBD2 covers 7 bases. Per the germline V gene, CDR1 is SGHRS and CDR2 is YFSETQ. V dropped 0 bases and J dropped 5; count of bases not matched to a gene: 7. This CDR3 is built from 15 residues. CDR3 amino acids: CASSLAGGSFETQYF. The CDR3 nucleotides are TGCGCCAGCAGCTTGGCTGGCGGGAGTTTCGAGACCCAGTACTTC.

This chain uses TRBV4-1 with TRBJ2-3; weak D call: TRBD2 (5 bases). V was pared by 6 bases and J by 1 base, with 11 bases between. The CDR3 loop spans 14 amino acids. From germline, CDR1 is MGHRA and CDR2 YSYEKL. As DNA, the CDR3 is TGCGCCAGCAGACTAGGGCGAGGCACAGATACGCAGTATTTT. Its translation is CASRLGRGTDTQYF.

The chain employs TRBV7-2 and TRBJ2-1; 11 bases are a match to TRBD1. V dropped 5 bases and J dropped 12; count of bases not matched to a gene: 9. The CDR3 runs to 14 residues. Germline V gene lookup returns CDR1 SGHTA and CDR2 FQGNSA. The CDR3 spells CASSTRDRGSGQFF. The CDR3 coding sequence is TGTGCCAGCAGCACCCGGGACAGGGGGTCGGGGCAGTTCTTC.

The chain employs TRBV21-1 and TRBJ2-7; whether TRBD1, the table's D call, matches the DNA was not checked. TRBV21-1 is an annotated pseudogene. The CDR3 totals 15 residues. In DNA form, the CDR3 reads TGTGCCAGCAGCGGTTTCGGACAGGACCCCTACGAGCAGTACTTC. Translated, it gives CASSGFGQDPYEQYF.

The chain joins TRBV15 to TRBJ2-4; 12 bases line up with TRBD2. The V segment lost 0 bases and the J segment 0 bases; nucleotides outside the gene matches: 3. The CDR3 runs 18 residues. Germline assignment: CDR1 LNHNV and CDR2 YYDKDF (reference sequence). The CDR3: CATSRDAGLAGAKNIQYF. DNA of the CDR3: TGTGCCACCAGCAGAGATGCGGGACTAGCGGGAGCCAAAAACATTCAGTACTTC.

The rearrangement uses TRBV5-8 and TRBJ2-5; no firm D call. This CDR3 region has 13 residues. Per germline, CDR1 SGHTS and CDR2 YDEGEE. V lost 0 bases and J 5 bases, leaving 8 bases between the germline ends. CDR3 sequence reads: CASSLDSPETQYF. In DNA, the CDR3 is TGTGCCAGCAGCTTGGACAGCCCGGAGACCCAGTACTTC.

This clone was seen only a few times. Other DNA sequences of this sample code for an identical CDR3. CDR3 sequence reads: CASSLVGRGEAFF. The CDR3 DNA reads as TGTGCCAGCAGTTTGGTTGGTCGAGGAGAAGCTTTCTTT. The V and J genes are TRBV28 and TRBJ1-1; D not certain. Looked up from germline, CDR1 is MDHEN and CDR2 is SYDVKM. Trimming removed 3 bases at V and 8 bases at J, with 13 bases between. The CDR3 consists of 13 residues. Full variable domain (outside the CDR3, taken from reference TRBV28 and TRBJ1-1): DVKVTQSSRYLVKRTGEKVFLECVQDMDHENMFWYRQDPGLGLRLIYFSYDVKMKEKGDIPEGYSVSREKKERFSLILESASTNQTSMYLCASSLVGRGEAFFGQGTRLTVV.

For the CDR3, the DNA is TGCGCCAGCAGCTTGGAAGGCGGGAGGGCCTCCGAGCAGTACTTC. This translates into CASSLEGGRASEQYF. The chain recombines TRBV5-1 with TRBJ2-7; TRBD2 aligns across 9 bases. This CDR3 is built from 15 residues. Germline CDR1 reads SGHRS; CDR2 reads YFSETQ. V shed 0 bases, J shed 6 bases, and the junction held 7 bases outside the gene matches.

The table lists this clone with a count of one. The V and J genes are TRBV11-2 and TRBJ2-2; D remains ambiguous. This CDR3 region has 13 residues. Trimming took 5 bases from V and 3 from J, leaving 7 bases between them. Per germline, CDR1 SGHAT and CDR2 FQNNGV. The CDR3 region has the DNA TGTGCCAGCAGCCGTACGGACACCGGGGAGCTGTTTTTT. It yields the protein CASSRTDTGELFF.

The gene calls are TRBV14 and TRBJ2-1; 13 bases line up with TRBD2. This CDR3 contains 15 residues. Looked up from germline, CDR1 is SGHDN and CDR2 is FVKESK. With V trimmed by 5 bases and J by 6 bases, 4 bases remained unmatched. The chain's CDR3 is CASSSGTSGVNEQFF. Here the CDR3 DNA reads TGTGCCAGCAGCTCCGGGACTAGCGGGGTCAATGAGCAGTTCTTC.

The CDR3 DNA follows: TGTGCCAGCATGACCCCAGAGGACTCCTACGAGCAGTACTTC. This encodes CASMTPEDSYEQYF. The chain is built from TRBV2 and TRBJ2-7; D remains unclear. There are 14 residues in the CDR3. The germline V gene encodes CDR1 SNHLY and CDR2 FYNNEI. V lost 7 bases to trimming and J lost 0 bases, with 13 bases between them.

This clone was detected only once. This sequence joins TRBV6-6 and TRBJ1-1; the D is unclear. This CDR3 region has 10 residues. Trimming cost V 6 bases and J 5 bases, with 4 bases left between them. Looked up from germline, CDR1 is MNHNY and CDR2 is SVGAGI (reference sequence). The CDR3: CASRRTEAFF. CDR3 in DNA: TGTGCCAGCAGGAGGACTGAAGCTTTCTTT.

V is TRBV5-1 and J is TRBJ1-1, with TRBD1 matching over 9 bases. Losses at the gene ends were 4 bases for V and 5 bases for J; bases not matched to a gene: 6. The germline V gene encodes CDR1 SGHRS and CDR2 YFSETQ. CDR3 size: 14 residues. The DNA of the CDR3 is TGCGCCAGCAGCCCCCGGACAGGGGAGACTGAAGCTTTCTTT. It translates to CASSPRTGETEAFF.

The chain is built from TRBV5-1 and TRBJ2-3, with D hard to call. The germline gives CDR1 SGHRS, CDR2 YFSETQ. Trimming left V 0 bases short and J 1 base short, with 12 bases between. The CDR3 is 16 amino acids. The CDR3 is CASSLAGGSGTDTQYF. The DNA for the CDR3 is TGCGCCAGCAGCTTGGCGGGTGGGTCCGGCACAGATACGCAGTATTTT. The full variable domain, rest sourced from reference TRBV5-1 and TRBJ2-3, is KAGVTQTPRYLIKTRGQQVTLSCSPISGHRSVSWYQQTPGQGLQFLFEYFSETQRNKGNFPGRFSGRQFSNSRSEMNVSTLELGDSALYLCASSLAGGSGTDTQYFGPGTRLTVL.

This chain connects TRBV14 to TRBJ1-4; D is possibly TRBD1 (6 bases). V dropped 4 bases and J dropped 4 bases, with 16 bases sitting between them. Germline CDR1 reads SGHDN; CDR2 reads FVKESK. The CDR3 contains 16 residues. The CDR3 sequence: CASSPPSGGFNEKLFF. CDR3 coding DNA: TGTGCCAGCAGCCCCCCTAGCGGGGGCTTTAATGAAAAACTGTTTTTT.

The chain couples TRBV6-5 to TRBJ2-2, with D perhaps matching TRBD1 (5 bases). The germline V gene encodes CDR1 MNHEY and CDR2 SVGAGI. V lost 7 bases, J lost 0 bases, and 12 bases lay in between. This CDR3 is 15 amino acids long. In nucleotides, the CDR3 is TGTGCCAGCACTTATTTAGGGGCGAACACCGGGGAGCTGTTTTTT. Its translation: CASTYLGANTGELFF.

CDR3 sequence: CASSPAQLRDGNTYEQYF. The DNA of the CDR3 is TGTGCCAGCTCACCAGCCCAACTGCGGGACGGAAACACCTACGAGCAGTACTTC. The gene calls are TRBV18 and TRBJ2-7; tentatively, D is TRBD2 (6 bases). The V gene lost 2 bases and the J gene lost 2 bases, with 22 bases spanning the gap. Germline V gene lookup returns CDR1 KGHSH and CDR2 LQKENI. The CDR3 length is 18 residues. The full variable domain, with the rest looked up from reference TRBV18 and TRBJ2-7, is NAGVMQNPRHLVRRRGQEARLRCSPMKGHSHVYWYRQLPEEGLKFMVYLQKENIIDESGMPKERFSAEFPKEGPSILRIQQVVRGDSAAYFCASSPAQLRDGNTYEQYFGPGTRLTVT.

The V call is TRBV6-6, the J call TRBJ2-7, with 9 bases lining up with TRBD1. The CDR3 contains 14 residues. Germline assignment: CDR1 MNHNY and CDR2 SVGAGI (reference sequence). Losses at the gene ends were 0 bases for V and 3 bases for J; bases not matched to a gene: 0. DNA for the CDR3: TGTGCCAGCAGTTACTCGGGACAGGGCTACGAGCAGTACTTC. Amino acid sequence: CASSYSGQGYEQYF.

The CDR3 sequence: CATRGYSRQGADTQYF. CDR3 DNA: TGTGCCACCCGCGGCTACTCCCGGCAGGGGGCGGATACGCAGTATTTT. The rearrangement joins TRBV24-1 to TRBJ2-3; TRBD1 aligns across 8 bases. This CDR3 contains 16 residues. Germline V gene lookup returns CDR1 KGHDR and CDR2 SFDVKD. The junction had 16 bases not matched to a gene; V was cut back by 9 bases and J by 6 bases.

The chain combines TRBV6-2 or TRBV6-3 with TRBJ2-5, with D maybe TRBD2 (6 bases). CDR3 length: 15 residues. Germline V CDR1 and CDR2: MNHEY, SVGEGT. V was shortened by 6 bases and J by 0 bases, with 14 bases between the two germline ends. As DNA, the CDR3 is TGTGCCAGCAGCCACCTCCGGGGGTACCAAGAGACCCAGTACTTC. Its protein product is CASSHLRGYQETQYF.

The rearrangement links TRBV30 to TRBJ1-1; 8 bases fit TRBD1. Germline assignment: CDR1 GTSNPN and CDR2 SVGIG (reference sequence). This CDR3 contains 13 residues. The trim removed 2 bases at V and 10 bases at J, leaving 9 bases unmatched. The CDR3 protein is CAWSRDRRGGAFF. CDR3 sequence (DNA): TGTGCCTGGAGTCGGGACAGGCGTGGAGGAGCTTTCTTT.

This chain uses TRBV5-6 with TRBJ2-7, with TRBD2 as a possible D gene (6 bases). V was cut by 1 base and J by 2 bases, with 16 bases left in between. In germline, CDR1 is SGHDT, CDR2 YYEEEE. The CDR3 sequence is 16 residues long. In nucleotides, the CDR3 is TGTGCCAGCAGCTTGATTACTGGCGGGGTCACCTACGAGCAGTACTTC. Its protein product is CASSLITGGVTYEQYF.

The table lists this clone with a few counts. The gene calls are TRBV7-9 and TRBJ2-7; no definite D call. The V end was cut by 1 base, the J end by 2 bases, with 9 bases between. CDR1 is SEHNR, CDR2 FQNEAQ, per germline (reference sequence). The CDR3 spans 14 residues. The CDR3 nucleotides are TGTGCCAGCAGCTTAGACGCAGGTACCTACGAGCAGTACTTC. Amino acids: CASSLDAGTYEQYF.

The V call is TRBV29-1, the J call TRBJ2-5; 9 nucleotides line up with TRBD1. This CDR3 contains 14 residues. The V and J ends lost 7 bases and 4 bases, in that order; junction bases with no gene match: 10. Germline loops: CDR1 SQVTM, CDR2 ANQGSEA. Written as DNA, the CDR3 is TGCAGCGCTTTCCGACAGGGGGTCGGAGAGACCCAGTACTTC. Its translation: CSAFRQGVGETQYF.

The CDR3 region is CASSPLPGGTDEQYF. The CDR3, as DNA: TGTGCCAGCAGCCCCCTCCCGGGGGGTACGGACGAGCAGTACTTC. The chain is built from TRBV6-5 and TRBJ2-7; 7 bases align to TRBD2. V shed 6 bases, J shed 5 bases, and the junction held 13 bases outside the gene matches. This CDR3 has 15 residues. In germline, CDR1 is MNHEY, CDR2 SVGAGI.

The chain recombines TRBV6-5 with TRBJ1-1; D gene uncertain. From germline, CDR1 is MNHEY and CDR2 SVGAGI. CDR3 length: 13 residues. With 7 bases removed from V and 0 bases from J, the gap between germline ends came to 9 bases. CDR3 nucleotides: TGTGCCAGCATGGGCAGCCTGAACACTGAAGCTTTCTTT. Encoded protein: CASMGSLNTEAFF.